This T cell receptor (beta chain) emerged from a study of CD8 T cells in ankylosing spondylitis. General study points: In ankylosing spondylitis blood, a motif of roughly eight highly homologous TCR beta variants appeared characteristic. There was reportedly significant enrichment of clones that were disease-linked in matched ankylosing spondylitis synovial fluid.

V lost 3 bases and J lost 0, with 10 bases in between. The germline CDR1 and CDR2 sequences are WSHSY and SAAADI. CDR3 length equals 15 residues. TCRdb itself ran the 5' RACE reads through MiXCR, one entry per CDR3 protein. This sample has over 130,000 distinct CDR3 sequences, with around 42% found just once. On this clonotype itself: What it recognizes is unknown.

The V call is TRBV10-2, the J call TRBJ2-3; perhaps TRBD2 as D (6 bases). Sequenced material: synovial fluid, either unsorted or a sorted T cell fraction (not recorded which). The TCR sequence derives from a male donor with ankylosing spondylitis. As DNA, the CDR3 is TGCGCCAGCAGTGAAATTGGGGGGAGCACAGATACGCAGTATTTT. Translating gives CASSEIGGSTDTQYF.